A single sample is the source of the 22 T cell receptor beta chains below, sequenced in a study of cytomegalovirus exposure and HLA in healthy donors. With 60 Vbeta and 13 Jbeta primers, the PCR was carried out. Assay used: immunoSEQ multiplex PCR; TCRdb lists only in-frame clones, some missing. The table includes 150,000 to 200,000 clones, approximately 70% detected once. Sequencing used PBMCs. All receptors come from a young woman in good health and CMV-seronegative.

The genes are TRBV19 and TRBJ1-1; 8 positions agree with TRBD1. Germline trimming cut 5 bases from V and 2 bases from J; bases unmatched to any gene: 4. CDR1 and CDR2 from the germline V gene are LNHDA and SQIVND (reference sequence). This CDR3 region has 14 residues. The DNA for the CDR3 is TGTGCCAGTAGTTCCGGACAGGGAAACACTGAAGCTTTCTTT. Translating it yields CASSSGQGNTEAFF.

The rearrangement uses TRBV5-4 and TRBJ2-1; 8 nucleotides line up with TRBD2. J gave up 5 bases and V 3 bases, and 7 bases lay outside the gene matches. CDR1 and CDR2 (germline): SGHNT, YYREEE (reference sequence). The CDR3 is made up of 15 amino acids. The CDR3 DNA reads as TGTGCCAGCAGCTCGGGCGGGGGGAGGAACAATGAGCAGTTCTTC. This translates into CASSSGGGRNNEQFF.

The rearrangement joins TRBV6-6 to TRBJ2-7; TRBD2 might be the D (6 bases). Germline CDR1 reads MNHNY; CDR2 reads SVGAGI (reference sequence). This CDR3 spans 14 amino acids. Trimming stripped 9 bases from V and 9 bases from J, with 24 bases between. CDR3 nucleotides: TGTGCCAGTGAAACGTTAGCGGCAAAGGGATGGCAGTACTTC. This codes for CASETLAAKGWQYF.

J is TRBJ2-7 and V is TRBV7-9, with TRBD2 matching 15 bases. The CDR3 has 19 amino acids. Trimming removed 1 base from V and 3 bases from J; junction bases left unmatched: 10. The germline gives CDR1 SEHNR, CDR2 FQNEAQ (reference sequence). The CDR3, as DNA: TGTGCCAGCAGCTTAGGAAGGACTAGCGGGAGGGCCCTCATCTACGAGCAGTACTTC. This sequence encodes CASSLGRTSGRALIYEQYF.

The CDR3 region is CASSLFVRNTGELFF. The DNA for the CDR3 is TGTGCCAGCAGCTTATTCGTCCGGAACACCGGGGAGCTGTTTTTT. The chain combines TRBV7-2 with TRBJ2-2; D unresolved. The CDR3 runs to 15 residues. V was cut by 2 bases and J by 1 base, with 8 bases left in between. The germline gives CDR1 SGHTA, CDR2 FQGNSA. The variable domain in full, completed from reference TRBV7-2 and TRBJ2-2, reads GAGVSQSPSNKVTEKGKDVELRCDPISGHTALYWYRQSLGQGLEFLIYFQGNSAPDKSGLPSDRFSAERTGGSVSTLTIQRTQQEDSAVYLCASSLFVRNTGELFFGEGSRLTVL.

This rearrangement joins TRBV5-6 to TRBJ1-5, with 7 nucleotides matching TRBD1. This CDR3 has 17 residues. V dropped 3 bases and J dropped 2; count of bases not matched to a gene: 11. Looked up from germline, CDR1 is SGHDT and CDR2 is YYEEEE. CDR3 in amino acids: CASSSKTGRGGNQPQHF. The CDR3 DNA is TGTGCCAGCAGCTCAAAGACAGGGCGTGGGGGCAATCAGCCCCAGCATTTT.

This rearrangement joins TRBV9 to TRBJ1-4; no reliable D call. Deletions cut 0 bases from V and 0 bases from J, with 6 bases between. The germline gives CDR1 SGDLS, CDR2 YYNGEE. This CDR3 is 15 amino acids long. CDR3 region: CASSVVGSTNEKLFF. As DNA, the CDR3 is TGTGCCAGCAGCGTAGTCGGGTCAACTAATGAAAAACTGTTTTTT.

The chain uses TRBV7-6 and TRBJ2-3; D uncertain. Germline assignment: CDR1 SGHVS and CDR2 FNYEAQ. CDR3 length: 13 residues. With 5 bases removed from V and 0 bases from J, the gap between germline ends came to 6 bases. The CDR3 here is CASSPLSTDTQYF. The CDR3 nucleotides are TGTGCCAGCAGCCCCCTGAGCACAGATACGCAGTATTTT.

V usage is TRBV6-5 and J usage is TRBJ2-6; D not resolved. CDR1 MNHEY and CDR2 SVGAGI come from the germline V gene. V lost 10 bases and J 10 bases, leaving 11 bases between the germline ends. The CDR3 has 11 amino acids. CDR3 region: CATAAENVLTF. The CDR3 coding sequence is TGTGCCACCGCTGCGGAAAACGTCCTGACTTTC.

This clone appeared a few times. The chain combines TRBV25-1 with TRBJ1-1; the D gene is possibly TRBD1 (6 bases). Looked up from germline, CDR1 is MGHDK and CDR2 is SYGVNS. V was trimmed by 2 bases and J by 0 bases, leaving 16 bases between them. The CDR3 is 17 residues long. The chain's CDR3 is CASSEEFQRGMNTEAFF. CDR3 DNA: TGTGCCAGCAGTGAAGAGTTCCAAAGGGGGATGAACACTGAAGCTTTCTTT.

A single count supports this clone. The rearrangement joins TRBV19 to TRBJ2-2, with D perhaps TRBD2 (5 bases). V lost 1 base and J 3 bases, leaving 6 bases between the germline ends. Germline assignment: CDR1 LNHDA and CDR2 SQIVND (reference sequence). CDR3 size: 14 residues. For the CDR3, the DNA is TGTGCCAGTAGTATAGGCGGGTACACCGGGGAGCTGTTTTTT. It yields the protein CASSIGGYTGELFF.

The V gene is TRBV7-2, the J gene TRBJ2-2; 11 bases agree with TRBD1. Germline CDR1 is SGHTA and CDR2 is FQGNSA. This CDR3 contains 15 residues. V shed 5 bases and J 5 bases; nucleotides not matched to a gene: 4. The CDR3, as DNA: TGTGCCAGCAGCCCAGGACAGGGGGCTACCGGGGAGCTGTTTTTT. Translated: CASSPGQGATGELFF.

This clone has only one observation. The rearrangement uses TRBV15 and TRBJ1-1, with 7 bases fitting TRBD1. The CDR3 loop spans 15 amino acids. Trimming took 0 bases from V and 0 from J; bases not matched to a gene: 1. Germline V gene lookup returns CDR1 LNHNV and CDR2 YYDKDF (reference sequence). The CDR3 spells CATSRERGLNTEAFF. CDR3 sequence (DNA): TGTGCCACCAGCAGAGAGAGGGGGCTGAACACTGAAGCTTTCTTT.

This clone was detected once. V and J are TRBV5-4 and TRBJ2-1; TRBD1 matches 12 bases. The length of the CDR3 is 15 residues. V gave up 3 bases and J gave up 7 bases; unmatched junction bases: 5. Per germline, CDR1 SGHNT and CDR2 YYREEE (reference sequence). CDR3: CASSWGQGAGNEQFF. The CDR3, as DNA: TGTGCCAGCAGCTGGGGACAGGGGGCTGGTAATGAGCAGTTCTTC. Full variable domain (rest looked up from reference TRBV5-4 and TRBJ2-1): ETGVTQSPTHLIKTRGQQVTLRCSSQSGHNTVSWYQQALGQGPQFIFQYYREEENGRGNFPPRFSGLQFPNYSSELNVNALELDDSALYLCASSWGQGAGNEQFFGPGTRLTVL.

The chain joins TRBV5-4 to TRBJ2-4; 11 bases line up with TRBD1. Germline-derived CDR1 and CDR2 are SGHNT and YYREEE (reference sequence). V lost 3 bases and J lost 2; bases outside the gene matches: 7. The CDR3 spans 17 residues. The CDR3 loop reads CASSSGQGAETKNIQYF. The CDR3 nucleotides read TGTGCCAGCAGCTCCGGACAGGGGGCTGAAACCAAAAACATTCAGTACTTC.

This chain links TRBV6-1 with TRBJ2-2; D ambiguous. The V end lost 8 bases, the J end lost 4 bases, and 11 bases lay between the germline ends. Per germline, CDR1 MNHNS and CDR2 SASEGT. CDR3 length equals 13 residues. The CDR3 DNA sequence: TGTGCCAGCGGAAAGGAGATCACCGGGGAGCTGTTTTTT. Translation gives CASGKEITGELFF.

In DNA form, the CDR3 reads TGTGCCAGCAGCGTAACAGGGACAGAGAGAAATGAGCAGTTCTTC. It translates to CASSVTGTERNEQFF. J is TRBJ2-1 and V is TRBV9; 7 bases match TRBD1. With V trimmed by 1 base and J by 7 bases, 8 bases remained unmatched. There are 15 residues in the CDR3. Germline V gives CDR1 SGDLS, CDR2 YYNGEE.

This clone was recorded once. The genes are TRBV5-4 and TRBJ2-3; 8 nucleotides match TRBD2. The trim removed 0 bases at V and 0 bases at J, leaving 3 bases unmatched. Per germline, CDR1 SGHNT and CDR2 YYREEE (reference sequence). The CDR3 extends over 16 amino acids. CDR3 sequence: CASSLAGGRSTDTQYF. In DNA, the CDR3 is TGTGCCAGCAGCTTGGCGGGGGGGAGGAGCACAGATACGCAGTATTTT.

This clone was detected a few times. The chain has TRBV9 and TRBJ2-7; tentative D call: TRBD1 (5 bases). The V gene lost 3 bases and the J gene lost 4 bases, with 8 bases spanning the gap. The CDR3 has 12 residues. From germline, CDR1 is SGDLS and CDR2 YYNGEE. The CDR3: CASSAPGYEQYF. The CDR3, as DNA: TGTGCCAGCAGCGCCCCAGGGTACGAGCAGTACTTC.

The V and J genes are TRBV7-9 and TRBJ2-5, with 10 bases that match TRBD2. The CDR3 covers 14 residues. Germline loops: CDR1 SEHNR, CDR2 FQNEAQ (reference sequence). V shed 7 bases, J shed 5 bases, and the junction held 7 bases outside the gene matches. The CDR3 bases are TGTGCCAGCAAGCTAGCGGGAGAAGGCGAGACCCAGTACTTC. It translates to CASKLAGEGETQYF.

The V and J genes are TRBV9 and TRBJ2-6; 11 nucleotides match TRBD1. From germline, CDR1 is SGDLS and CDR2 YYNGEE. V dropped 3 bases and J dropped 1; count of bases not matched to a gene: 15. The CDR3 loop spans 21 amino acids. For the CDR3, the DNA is TGTGCCAGCAGCGCCCCCCGAGGGGAGGACAGGGGGCTGTCTGGGGCCAACGTCCTGACTTTC. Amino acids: CASSAPRGEDRGLSGANVLTF.

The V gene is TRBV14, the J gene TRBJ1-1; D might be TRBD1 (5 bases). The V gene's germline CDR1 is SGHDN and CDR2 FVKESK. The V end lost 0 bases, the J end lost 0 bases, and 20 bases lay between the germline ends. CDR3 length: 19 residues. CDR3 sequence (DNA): TGTGCCAGCAGCCAAGATGGAGGGGCAGGGTGGGCGATGAACACTGAAGCTTTCTTT. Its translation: CASSQDGGAGWAMNTEAFF.